This is a list of T cell receptor beta chains from one sample in a study of CD8+CD57+ T cells in acquired aplastic anemia. MiXCR, run by TCRdb on the reads, gives a single entry per CDR3 protein. The profile shows about 150,000 distinct CDR3 sequences, approximately 44% of them singletons. The sample was sorted CD4+, CD8+, or CD8+CD57+ T cells (not recorded which) from PBMCs. These receptors came from a human donor with aplastic anemia. CDR3s include the opening cysteine and the closing phenylalanine or tryptophan. The D gene is left open where the match is weak. The size entry is marked missing in some rows and otherwise reads once, few, many or a size class.

v_call	d_call	j_call	clone_size	cdr3_nt	cdr3_aa
TRBV2	NA	TRBJ1-5	many	TGTGCCAGCAGTGGCCGGGGCGGGGGGGGTCAGCCCCAGCATTTT	CASSGRGGGGQPQHF
TRBV25-1	TRBD1	TRBJ1-3	few	TGTGCCAGCGCCACAGGGGTCGGAAACACCATATATTTT	CASATGVGNTIYF
TRBV25-1	TRBD2	TRBJ2-5	NA	TGTGCCAGCAGTGAAGGGGGACTACAAGAGACCCAGTACTTC	CASSEGGLQETQYF
TRBV11-2	TRBD2	TRBJ2-2	many	TGTGCCAGCAGCCAGGGACTAGCGGGCGCCGGGGAGCTGTTTTTT	CASSQGLAGAGELFF
TRBV7-8	NA	TRBJ2-7	NA	TGTGCCAGCAGCTCCTCCAAGGAGCAGTACTTC	CASSSSKEQYF
TRBV10-3	NA	TRBJ2-7	once	TGTGCCATCAGTGAGTCTGGGGACACCTACGAGCAGTACTTC	CAISESGDTYEQYF
TRBV2	NA	TRBJ1-1	NA	TGTGCCAGCAGCGCCAGGGTAAGAGGGGCTGAAGCTTTCTTT	CASSARVRGAEAFF
TRBV19	NA	TRBJ2-5	many	TGTGCCAGTGGTACCCTGGGCCAGATTGAGACCCAGTACTTC	CASGTLGQIETQYF
TRBV29-1	NA	TRBJ2-3	NA	TGCAGCGCAAGGGGTGCGGGAGATACGCAGTATTTT	CSARGAGDTQYF
TRBV15	TRBD2	TRBJ2-7	few	TGTGCCACCCAAAGGGCTAGCGGGACAACCTACGAGCAGTACTTC	CATQRASGTTYEQYF
TRBV7-2	TRBD1	TRBJ2-7	many	TGTGCCAGCAGGACAGGGAACGAGCAGTACTTC	CASRTGNEQYF
TRBV4-1	NA	TRBJ2-1	NA	TGCGCCAGCAGCCAAGCTCAAAATGAGCAGTTCTTC	CASSQAQNEQFF
TRBV15	NA	TRBJ1-5	few	TGTGCCACCAGAGGATGGGGGGGTAATCAGCCCCAGCATTTT	CATRGWGGNQPQHF
TRBV19	TRBD2	TRBJ2-1	few	TGTGCCAGTAGTACCGGCGGGAGGGCGATCGATGAGCAGTTCTTC	CASSTGGRAIDEQFF
TRBV25-1	TRBD2	TRBJ2-5	NA	TGTGCCAGCAGTGGGGAGGGGCGCGGAGAGACCCAGTACTTC	CASSGEGRGETQYF
TRBV12-3/TRBV12-4	NA	TRBJ2-7	many	TGTGCCAGCAGTCCCCAAGGAGGGATTCTGGCCGAGCAGTACTTC	CASSPQGGILAEQYF
TRBV20-1	NA	TRBJ2-3	few	TGCAGTGCTAGAGATATGGGGGTAGATACGCAGTATTTT	CSARDMGVDTQYF
TRBV19	NA	TRBJ1-2	NA	TGTGCCAGTACCATCGACGGGGCCGATGGCTACACCTTC	CASTIDGADGYTF
TRBV7-9	NA	TRBJ1-1	few	TGTGCCAGCAGCTATCCGGGGGGTTTAATAGCGGCGAACACTGAAGCTTTCTTT	CASSYPGGLIAANTEAFF
TRBV25-1	TRBD1	TRBJ2-5	NA	TGTGCCAGCAGCGCGGGGACAGGGCCACAAGAGACCCAGTACTTC	CASSAGTGPQETQYF
TRBV19	TRBD2	TRBJ2-3	NA	TGTGCCAGTAGTCAGAGCGGGAGGCTGCGCACAGATACGCAGTATTTT	CASSQSGRLRTDTQYF
TRBV11-2	TRBD1	TRBJ1-4	few	TGTGCCAGCAGCCCCCCGGGACAGGATAATGAAAAACTGTTTTTT	CASSPPGQDNEKLFF
TRBV2	TRBD1	TRBJ1-5	many	TGTGCCAGCTCTGGGACAGGGGTTTATAGCAATCAGCCCCAGCATTTT	CASSGTGVYSNQPQHF
TRBV19	TRBD1	TRBJ2-2	many	TGTGCCAGTAGGGAAAGGACAGGGAAGAACACCGGGGAGCTGTTTTTT	CASRERTGKNTGELFF
TRBV20-1	TRBD2	TRBJ2-1	NA	TGCAGTGCTAGTGGGCTAGCGGGGGACAATGAGCAGTTCTTC	CSASGLAGDNEQFF
TRBV7-2	TRBD2	TRBJ2-5	many	TGTGCCAGCAGCCCGGGGGGTAGCGGGAGGGCCCGGGAGACCCAGTACTTC	CASSPGGSGRARETQYF
TRBV2	NA	TRBJ2-7	NA	TGTGCCAGCAGGCCGGACGGCTACGAGCAGTACTTC	CASRPDGYEQYF
TRBV2	NA	TRBJ1-2	NA	TGTGCCAGCAGTGATGGGATTAACTATGGCTACACCTTC	CASSDGINYGYTF
TRBV5-6	TRBD1	TRBJ2-1	many	TGTGCCAGCAGCCGGGACAGGCACAATGAGCAGTTCTTC	CASSRDRHNEQFF
TRBV6-1	TRBD2	TRBJ2-5	few	TGTGCCAGCAGTGAAGCGCTTCTAGCGGGGGGGATTCAAGAGACCCAGTACTTC	CASSEALLAGGIQETQYF
TRBV10-2	TRBD1	TRBJ1-2	many	TGCGCCACCGGGCAGGGGGGGTTTGATGGCTACACCTTC	CATGQGGFDGYTF
TRBV7-6	NA	TRBJ2-7	NA	TGTGCGCCGACAGGGAGGGGCTACGAGCAGTACTTT	CAPTGRGYEQYF
TRBV6-2/TRBV6-3	TRBD1	TRBJ1-4	few	TGTGCCAGCAGTTACTCGATGGACAGGGGAAGGCGGGCTAATGAAAAACTGTTTTTT	CASSYSMDRGRRANEKLFF
TRBV20-1	NA	TRBJ1-4	many	TGCAGTGCTTGGGGCGGGGTTTCGGAAGAAAAACTGTTTTTT	CSAWGGVSEEKLFF
TRBV7-7	TRBD1	TRBJ2-7	NA	TGTGCCAGCAGCTTAGCCGGGACAGGAACCTACGAGCAGTACTTC	CASSLAGTGTYEQYF
TRBV4-2	NA	TRBJ1-2	many	TGTGCCAGCAGCCAAGATCGCAACACAGGAAACTATGGCTACACCTTC	CASSQDRNTGNYGYTF
TRBV6-2/TRBV6-3	NA	TRBJ1-1	few	TGTGCCAGCAGCGAGAGACAGCTTGAAGCTTTCTTT	CASSERQLEAFF
TRBV7-9	NA	TRBJ1-6	once	TGTGCCAGCAGCTCGGGGGTAGGTGTGAATTCACCCCTCCACTTT	CASSSGVGVNSPLHF
TRBV7-2	NA	TRBJ1-1	NA	TGTGCCAGCAGCCTACACCAGAACACTGAAGCCCTCTTT	CASSLHQNTEALF
TRBV20-1	NA	TRBJ2-3	many	TGCAGTGCCCCCCGGTGGGGGGATTCACCAGATACGCAGTATTTT	CSAPRWGDSPDTQYF
TRBV10-3	TRBD1	TRBJ1-1	NA	TGTGCCACGACAGGGGGCGTGGACACTGAAGCTTTCTTT	CATTGGVDTEAFF
TRBV11-2	TRBD2	TRBJ2-3	NA	TGTGCCAGCAGCCGTCGTGGGAGCGGGGGGGCACGGACGCAGTATTTT	CASSRRGSGGARTQYF
TRBV5-6	NA	TRBJ1-2	many	TGTGCCAGCAGCTTGGGTCCAACAGGGAACTATGGCTACACCTTC	CASSLGPTGNYGYTF
TRBV7-2	TRBD2	TRBJ2-1	many	TGTGCCAGCAGCTTAGACCCAGCGGGGAACAATGAGCAGTTCTTC	CASSLDPAGNNEQFF
TRBV11-1	TRBD2	TRBJ2-1	NA	TGTGCCAGCAGCGTTGATTGGGGGGGCTCCTACAATGAGCAGTTCTTC	CASSVDWGGSYNEQFF
TRBV2	NA	TRBJ1-2	NA	TGTGCCAGCAACTGGGACGGACCTTATGGCTACACCTTC	CASNWDGPYGYTF